This section outlines one TCR beta chain sequence together with its context. As yet, its antigen is unknown. This specimen belongs to a study of radiotherapy plus CTLA-4 blockade in lung cancer. Looking at the study overall: Objective responses were recorded in about a sixth of patients, with disease control recorded in 25% to 40%.

Generated by immunoSEQ multiplex PCR, the TCRdb table keeps only in-frame clones and is missing some. The sample records tens of thousands of clones, more than 85% being singletons. The V gene lost 0 bases and the J gene lost 7 bases, with 7 bases spanning the gap. There are 13 residues in the CDR3. CDR1 LGHNA and CDR2 YNFKEQ come from the germline V gene. Study conclusions and caveats: Expansion in blood of tumor-derived TCR clones was seen after radiotherapy plus ipilimumab. Early blood T cell clone changes and increased post-radiation serum interferon-beta were reportedly the strongest response predictors.

The V gene is TRBV4-2, the J gene TRBJ2-1, with D hard to call. The sample in question was peripheral blood, obtained from a patient treated with radiotherapy plus ipilimumab. The origin of this receptor is a human donor with non-small cell lung cancer who had stable disease on radiotherapy plus ipilimumab. Here the CDR3 DNA reads TGTGCCAGCAGCCAAGATGACTTTAATGAGCAGTTCTTC. Translating gives CASSQDDFNEQFF.